This T cell receptor beta chain was identified in a study of T cell responses to AZD1222 COVID-19 vaccine. Whole-study findings and limits: AZD1222 recipients seropositive at baseline numbered only six or seven.

The CDR3 runs 15 residues. Germline V gives CDR1 SGHTA, CDR2 FQGNSA. Between the trimmed V and J ends, which lost 5 bases and 1 base, there was a span of 14 bases. Produced via immunoSEQ multiplex PCR; TCRdb's table is partial and in-frame only. The data show 170,000 or so clones, around 87% seen once. In regard to this clone: Antigen specificity is unknown.

The sequence came from an adult in good health. Sequenced here: peripheral blood, sampled on day 0 of AZD1222 vaccination. V is TRBV7-2 and J is TRBJ1-1; D is uncertain. The CDR3 DNA sequence: TGTGCCAGCAGCCCCAGCAATTTTAGGAACACTGAAGCTTTCTTT. Its translation: CASSPSNFRNTEAFF.